What follows describes a single T cell receptor beta chain. Looked up from germline, CDR1 is SQVTM and CDR2 is ANQGSEA. V was trimmed by 0 bases and J by 5 bases, leaving 4 bases between them. The CDR3 is 11 residues long. The sample comes from a study of CD8+CD57+ T cells in acquired aplastic anemia. Sequencing involved patients with CD8+CD57+ cell expansion previously shown by flow cytometry. All participating patients were living with severe acquired aplastic anemia. Investigators profiled TCR beta VDJ and CDR3 from genomic DNA template. TCRdb analysed the reads with MiXCR anew, one entry per CDR3 protein. The table records about 180,000 distinct CDR3 sequences, less than 60% of them present only once.

V is TRBV29-1 and J is TRBJ2-5; D call uncertain. The sample comprised sorted CD4+, CD8+, or CD8+CD57+ T cells (not recorded which) from PBMCs. The receptor's source is a human donor with aplastic anemia. The CDR3 region has the DNA TGCAGCGTTGAAGATCGGGAGACCCAGTACTTC. It is translated as CSVEDRETQYF. The full variable domain, in which reference TRBV29-1 and TRBJ2-5 provide the parts outside the CDR3, is SAVISQKPSRDICQRGTSLTIQCQVDSQVTMMFWYRQQPGQSLTLIATANQGSEATYESGFVIDKFPISRPNLTFSTLTVSNMSPEDSSIYLCSVEDRETQYFGPGTRLLVL.